This T cell receptor beta chain came from a study of T cells after yellow fever vaccination. Study summary: SMART-Seq v4 Ultra Low Input prepared the low-cell-number fractions. Study-wide points: Post-booster repertoires contained most primary-vaccination clones again (about 96% CD4, around 88% CD8). The secondary response was weaker but peaked faster, day 5 versus 15. Shared CD4/CD8 clonotypes were a small share, likely from convergent recombination.

Each CDR3 protein is one row after TCRdb ran MiXCR on the 5' RACE reads. This repertoire shows hundreds of thousands of distinct CDR3 sequences, 8.5% to 10% found once; its top ten account for more than 15%. This CDR3 is built from 13 residues. Germline V gene lookup returns CDR1 LGHNA and CDR2 YNFKEQ. Trimming removed 1 base from V and 2 bases from J, with 6 bases in between. To note about this clonotype: Its antigen is not known.

The sequence derives from a man between 18 and 35 years old who received the YFV17D yellow fever vaccine. Sequences were derived from PBMCs, sampled on the day of the first yellow fever vaccination. The chain recombines TRBV4-2 with TRBJ2-7; D uncertain. The CDR3 spells CASSQGDTYEQYF. The DNA for the CDR3 is TGTGCCAGCAGCCAAGGCGACACCTACGAGCAGTACTTC.